The present T cell receptor beta chain was sequenced within a study of blood T cell repertoires in COVID-19 (dated by TCRdb to about 2020). With respect to the entire study: The collaborator samples originated in the United States, Italy and Spain and spanned the acute and convalescent phases of COVID-19. Subjects who had been exposed to COVID-19, were actively infected with it, or had recovered from it provided the deeply sampled blood TCRbeta repertoires that made up the dataset. Samples came from the ongoing ImmuneRACE study (first 160 participants) plus 1,254 subjects from 6 global collaborators. HLA class I and class II types, where available, came from metadata supplied by the sample provider rather than from assay-based typing. The prospective study material was composed of cDNA or gDNA derived from T cells, B-cell-depleted T cells, or PBMCs. Nearly every sample came with metadata listing a de-identified subject ID, COVID-19 status, age in years and sex. A freely available public database, intended as a resource for researchers studying the immune response to SARS-CoV-2, is where the repertoires were released. The investigation overall reported the following: The quantity of clinical and demographic metadata differed by source and by participant and was supplied without curation.

The immunoSEQ Assay, a bias-controlled multiplex PCR, was used to amplify TCRbeta CDR3 regions from genomic DNA. As for the original processing: The number of nucleated cells in each sample was estimated by amplification of reference gene primers within the assay. Sequence reads were collapsed and filtered to measure the absolute abundance of every unique TCRbeta CDR3 rearrangement. Productive Simpson clonality was computed per sample as the square root of Simpson's diversity index over productive rearrangements. TCRdb obtained this table from immuneACCESS and retained in-frame rearrangements with V and J assigned. These tables miss some clones; where compared with another copy, unresolved V genes account for less than half of the shortfall, and the remainder is unexplained. That table gives V, J and clone size, and the DNA gave D and trimming. This sample has around 300,000 clones in its table, and roughly 87% of those were observed once. The ten largest clones add up to roughly 2% of the sample.

Whole blood was collected in K2EDTA tubes by collaborating institutions according to the institutions' own protocols. For TCRbeta analysis, collaborator samples were shipped as frozen whole blood, as isolated PBMCs, or as DNA extracted from either sample type. The CDR3 runs 11 residues from the cysteine to the phenylalanine. The DNA shown is the 33-base CDR3, in frame from base 1. Reading the germline V gene (reference sequence) gives CDR1 DFQATT and CDR2 SNEGSKA. The V end loses 7 bases and the J end loses 0 bases, and a stretch of 7 bases separates them. Turning to this clone: Its target antigen remains unknown. Base qualities are missing; no much larger clone stands one base away.

Sequencing was done on a sample of peripheral blood. The sequence links TRBV20-1 to TRBJ2-7; the D segment cannot be called with confidence. The TCR originated in a man younger than 30 with active or convalescent COVID-19. CDR3 region: CSVPISYEQYF. The DNA reads TGCAGTGTCCCAATCTCCTACGAGCAGTACTTC.